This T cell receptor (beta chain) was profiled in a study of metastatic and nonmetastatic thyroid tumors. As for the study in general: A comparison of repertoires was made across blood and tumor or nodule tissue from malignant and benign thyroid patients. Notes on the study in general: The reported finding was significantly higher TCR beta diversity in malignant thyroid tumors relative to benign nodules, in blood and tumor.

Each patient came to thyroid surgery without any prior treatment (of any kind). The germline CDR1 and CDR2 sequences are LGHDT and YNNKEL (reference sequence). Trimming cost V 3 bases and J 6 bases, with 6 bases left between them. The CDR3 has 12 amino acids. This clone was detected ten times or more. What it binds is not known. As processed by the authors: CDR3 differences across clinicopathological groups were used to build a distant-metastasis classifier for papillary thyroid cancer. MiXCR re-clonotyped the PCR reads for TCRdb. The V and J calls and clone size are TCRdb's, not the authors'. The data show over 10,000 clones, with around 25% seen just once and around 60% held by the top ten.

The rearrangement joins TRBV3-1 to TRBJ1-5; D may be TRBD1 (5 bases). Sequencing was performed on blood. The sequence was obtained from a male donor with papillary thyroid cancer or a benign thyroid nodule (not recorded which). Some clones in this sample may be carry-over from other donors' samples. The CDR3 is CASSQGPQPQHF. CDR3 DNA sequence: TGTGCCAGCAGCCAGGGGCCTCAGCCCCAGCATTTT.